This T cell receptor (beta chain) was sequenced during a study of control samples from healthy donors and cancer patients. The repertoire was sequenced with immunoSEQ multiplex PCR; TCRdb's copy has only in-frame clones and lacks some. The sample has 110,000 to 150,000 clones; about 90% are singletons. The CDR3 extends over 13 amino acids. Trimming cost V 5 bases and J 2 bases, with 9 bases left between them. From germline, CDR1 is GTSNPN and CDR2 SVGIG (reference sequence). The sequenced sample consisted of blood. The receptor was isolated from a young man in good health. This sequence joins TRBV30 and TRBJ1-4; D uncertain. For the CDR3, the DNA is TGTGCCTGGGCCGGGTCCACTAATGAAAAACTGTTTTTT. Translated: CAWAGSTNEKLFF.